The 6 T cell receptor beta chains reported below all come from one sample, sequenced in a study of T cell clonotyping in hematopoietic cell transplantation. Clones were read by immunoSEQ multiplex PCR, and TCRdb kept only the in-frame ones, dropping some. The sample has about 8,700 clones; approximately 85% are singletons. The sequencing used PBMCs, collected 180 days after allogeneic stem cell transplant. These receptors were collected from a female patient aged 25-39 years who had an allogeneic stem cell transplant, so the T cells may come from the graft donor. Some clones in this sample may be carry-over from other donors' samples.

The genes are TRBV4-3 and TRBJ2-7, with TRBD2 matching over 10 bases. In germline, CDR1 is LGHNA, CDR2 YSLEER. The ends lost 1 base at V and 2 bases at J; junction bases unmatched: 2. The CDR3 has 15 amino acids. The CDR3 coding sequence is TGCGCCAGCAGCCAAGGGCTAGCGGGGGCCTACGAGCAGTACTTC. Translated: CASSQGLAGAYEQYF.

In this sample, this clone turned up once. The rearrangement links TRBV6-1 to TRBJ1-5, with 9 bases lining up with TRBD1. Germline lookup yields CDR1 MNHNS and CDR2 SASEGT. V dropped 10 bases and J dropped 3; count of bases not matched to a gene: 4. CDR3 length equals 13 residues. In DNA, the CDR3 is TGTGCCACCGGGGACAGGGACAATCAGCCCCAGCATTTT. Protein product: CATGDRDNQPQHF.

Here the CDR3 reads CASSDPGQVNTGELFF. CDR3 nucleotides: TGTGCCAGCAGTGACCCGGGACAGGTTAACACCGGGGAGCTGTTTTTT. The genes are TRBV6-4 and TRBJ2-2; 8 nucleotides line up with TRBD1. V was pared by 2 bases and J by 2 bases, with 4 bases of the junction left unmatched. The CDR3 sequence is 16 residues long. Germline V gene lookup returns CDR1 MRHNA and CDR2 SNTAGT.

The chain links TRBV28 to TRBJ1-5, with D uncertain. The CDR3 has 13 residues. Germline lookup yields CDR1 MDHEN and CDR2 SYDVKM. V lost 7 bases and J 4 bases, leaving 11 bases between the germline ends. The CDR3 sequence: CASTADQNQPQHF. Written as DNA, the CDR3 is TGTGCCAGCACCGCCGACCAAAATCAGCCCCAGCATTTT.

V gene TRBV7-8 combines with J gene TRBJ2-7; 9 nucleotides agree with TRBD1. V shed 4 bases, J shed 5 bases, and the junction held 6 bases outside the gene matches. The germline CDR1 and CDR2 sequences are SGHVS and FQNEAQ. The CDR3 covers 14 residues. CDR3 DNA sequence: TGTGCCAGCAGCTACCGGGACAGGGTCCACGAGCAGTACTTC. Encoded protein: CASSYRDRVHEQYF.

The rearrangement joins TRBV25-1 to TRBJ2-5; maybe TRBD2 (6 bases). The CDR3 consists of 15 residues. Per germline, CDR1 MGHDK and CDR2 SYGVNS. Between the trimmed V and J ends, which lost 7 bases and 5 bases, there was a span of 20 bases. The CDR3, as DNA: TGTGCCAGCACCACGAAGGAGGGGCGCAGGGAGACCCAGTACTTC. Its protein product is CASTTKEGRRETQYF. The full variable domain, in which reference TRBV25-1 and TRBJ2-5 provide the parts outside the CDR3, is EADIYQTPRYLVIGTGKKITLECSQTMGHDKMYWYQQDPGMELHLIHYSYGVNSTEKGDLSSESTVSRIRTEHFPLTLESARPSHTSQYLCASTTKEGRRETQYFGPGTRLLVL.